This T cell receptor (beta chain) was sequenced for a study of cytomegalovirus exposure and HLA in healthy donors. Study conclusions and caveats: The study put around 180 TCR beta chains on its list as cytomegalovirus-associated. The authors confirmed in vitro that three CMV-associated chains were specific for CMV antigens. With later analysis, a missense DCLRE1C variant became linked to TCR beta V- and J-gene trimming.

V trimming: 5 bases; J trimming: 9 bases; junction bases outside the gene matches: 7. This CDR3 is 13 amino acids long. Germline loops: CDR1 MDHEN, CDR2 SYDVKM. In regard to this clone: Its matching antigen is unknown.

PCR employed 60 Vbeta and 13 Jbeta primers. TCRdb keeps only in-frame clones here, not all; method: immunoSEQ multiplex PCR. The profile shows under 130,000 clones, around 15% of them singletons. The source material was PBMCs. The chain uses TRBV28 and TRBJ1-5; the match to TRBD1 covers 7 bases. The sequence was collected from a female donor in good health and CMV-seronegative. CDR3 in amino acids: CASSKTGLRPQHF. The DNA for the CDR3 is TGTGCCAGCAGTAAGACAGGGTTGAGGCCCCAGCATTTT.